What follows describes a single T cell receptor beta chain. Its antigen is currently unknown. The data belong to a study of T cells in tumors after PD-1 blockade. Study summary: A subset received ongoing vismodegib 150 mg daily alongside anti-PD-1 therapy. Peripheral blood samples averaged approximately 37,000 unique clonotypes and roughly 110,000 templates. The study's findings and limits: Approximately 43% of tumor TCR clonotypes were also found in blood.

The table came from immunoSEQ multiplex PCR; TCRdb's copy has only in-frame clones and leaves some out. Of around 50,000 clones detected, more than 70% appear once; the ten largest clones hold about a sixth. V was clipped by 4 bases and J by 3 bases, with 17 bases between them. Per germline, CDR1 SGHNT and CDR2 YYREEE (reference sequence). The length of the CDR3 is 16 residues. Input was roughly 550 ng to 6,500 ng of genomic DNA from tumor or blood. This sequence was found in a human donor with basal cell carcinoma. The rearrangement joins TRBV5-4 to TRBJ1-3; TRBD1 might be the D (6 bases). The sequenced sample was PBMCs, obtained before anti-PD-1 treatment. The CDR3 sequence: CASSKTGTPGGNTIYF. The CDR3 nucleotides read TGTGCCAGCAGCAAAACCGGGACACCCGGTGGAAACACCATATATTTT.